This is a list of T cell receptor beta chains from one sample in a study of CD8+CD57+ T cells in acquired aplastic anemia. TCRdb redid the calling of the reads with MiXCR, one entry per CDR3 protein. The sample records around 500,000 distinct CDR3 sequences, around 30% being singletons. Sequencing input: sorted CD4+, CD8+, or CD8+CD57+ T cells (not recorded which) from PBMCs. The receptors shown here come from a human donor with aplastic anemia. Both conserved end residues are part of each CDR3. Each record gives: CDR3 protein, CDR3 DNA, V gene, D gene, clone size, J gene. A D gene is named only where the DNA matches it firmly. For some rows the clone size is stated as once, few or many, or as a class when expanded; others skip it.

CDR3 protein: CASSLEGASGGETQYF
CDR3 DNA: TGCGCCAGCAGCTTGGAGGGGGCTAGCGGGGGAGAGACCCAGTACTTC
V gene: TRBV5-1
D gene: TRBD2
clone size: NA
J gene: TRBJ2-5

CDR3 protein: CASSYSYPGQGASGYTF
CDR3 DNA: TGTGCCAGTAGCTACTCTTACCCGGGACAGGGGGCAAGTGGCTACACCTTC
V gene: TRBV19
D gene: TRBD1
clone size: many
J gene: TRBJ1-2

CDR3 protein: CASSVDPTSGVKGELFF
CDR3 DNA: TGTGCCAGCAGCGTAGATCCGACTAGCGGGGTGAAGGGGGAGCTGTTTTTT
V gene: TRBV9
D gene: TRBD2
clone size: NA
J gene: TRBJ2-2

CDR3 protein: CSARGRNNEQFF
CDR3 DNA: TGCAGTGCTAGGGGACGGAACAATGAGCAGTTCTTC
V gene: TRBV20-1
D gene: NA
clone size: many
J gene: TRBJ2-1

CDR3 protein: CASSLVSQGAFF
CDR3 DNA: TGTGCCAGCAGTCTCGTATCTCAAGGAGCTTTCTTT
V gene: TRBV2
D gene: NA
clone size: many
J gene: TRBJ1-1

CDR3 protein: CASSLNPGTSVTNTGELFF
CDR3 DNA: TGCGCCAGCAGCTTAAATCCCGGGACTAGCGTTACGAACACCGGGGAGCTGTTTTTT
V gene: TRBV5-1
D gene: TRBD2
clone size: NA
J gene: TRBJ2-2

CDR3 protein: CASSSRGGRETQYF
CDR3 DNA: TGTGCCAGTAGTAGCAGAGGGGGCAGGGAGACCCAGTACTTC
V gene: TRBV19
D gene: TRBD1
clone size: NA
J gene: TRBJ2-5

CDR3 protein: CASSLDLAGGSYEQYF
CDR3 DNA: TGTGCCAGCAGTTTAGATCTAGCGGGAGGATCCTACGAGCAGTACTTC
V gene: TRBV12-3/TRBV12-4
D gene: TRBD2
clone size: NA
J gene: TRBJ2-7

CDR3 protein: CASSFRQEQFF
CDR3 DNA: TGCGCCAGCAGCTTTAGACAGGAGCAGTTCTTC
V gene: TRBV5-1
D gene: NA
clone size: NA
J gene: TRBJ2-1

CDR3 protein: CASSLTGPGEQYF
CDR3 DNA: TGTGCCAGCAGCTTAACGGGTCCGGGGGAGCAGTACTTC
V gene: TRBV7-9
D gene: NA
clone size: many
J gene: TRBJ2-7

CDR3 protein: CASSLPLYDRETYEQYF
CDR3 DNA: TGTGCCAGCAGCTTACCCCTATACGACAGGGAAACCTACGAGCAGTACTTC
V gene: TRBV7-2
D gene: TRBD1
clone size: few
J gene: TRBJ2-7

CDR3 protein: CASSLLDTEAFF
CDR3 DNA: TGCGCCAGCAGCTTGCTGGACACTGAAGCTTTCTTT
V gene: TRBV5-1
D gene: NA
clone size: few
J gene: TRBJ1-1

CDR3 protein: CASSQDGGAGYHYGYTF
CDR3 DNA: TGTGCCAGCAGCCAAGATGGGGGGGCAGGATACCACTATGGCTACACCTTC
V gene: TRBV14
D gene: NA
clone size: many
J gene: TRBJ1-2

CDR3 protein: CASSARDTDTQYF
CDR3 DNA: TGTGCCAGCAGCGCAAGGGATACAGATACGCAGTATTTT
V gene: TRBV7-9
D gene: NA
clone size: many
J gene: TRBJ2-3

CDR3 protein: CASSFRTGVEQYF
CDR3 DNA: TGTGCCAGCAGCTTTAGGACAGGGGTTGAGCAGTACTTC
V gene: TRBV7-6
D gene: TRBD1
clone size: NA
J gene: TRBJ2-7

CDR3 protein: CAIRGGDYGYTF
CDR3 DNA: TGTGCCATTCGAGGGGGCGACTATGGCTACACCTTC
V gene: TRBV3-1
D gene: TRBD1
clone size: few
J gene: TRBJ1-2

CDR3 protein: CASSETASNEQYF
CDR3 DNA: TGTGCCAGCAGTGAAACCGCTAGCAACGAGCAGTACTTC
V gene: TRBV25-1
D gene: NA
clone size: NA
J gene: TRBJ2-7

CDR3 protein: CASSEDIGGTTQFF
CDR3 DNA: TGTGCCAGCAGTGAAGATATTGGCGGAACTACGCAGTTCTTC
V gene: TRBV6-1
D gene: NA
clone size: NA
J gene: TRBJ2-1

CDR3 protein: CASTSGTIGPYEQYF
CDR3 DNA: TGTGCCAGCACTAGCGGGACAATCGGCCCCTACGAGCAGTACTTC
V gene: TRBV6-1
D gene: TRBD2
clone size: many
J gene: TRBJ2-7

CDR3 protein: CATGSGRGNSPLHF
CDR3 DNA: TGTGCCACCGGCAGCGGCAGGGGTAATTCACCCCTCCACTTT
V gene: TRBV15
D gene: NA
clone size: once
J gene: TRBJ1-6

CDR3 protein: CASSLTTSGEYNEQFF
CDR3 DNA: TGCGCCAGCAGCTTAACCACTAGCGGGGAATACAATGAGCAGTTCTTC
V gene: TRBV5-1
D gene: TRBD2
clone size: NA
J gene: TRBJ2-1

CDR3 protein: CSGSDGNEKLFF
CDR3 DNA: TGCAGCGGGTCGGACGGAAATGAAAAACTGTTTTTT
V gene: TRBV29-1
D gene: NA
clone size: many
J gene: TRBJ1-4

CDR3 protein: CASSSLGSGRVEYEQFF
CDR3 DNA: TGTGCCAGCAGCTCCCTTGGTAGCGGGAGAGTAGAATATGAGCAGTTCTTC
V gene: TRBV11-2
D gene: TRBD2
clone size: NA
J gene: TRBJ2-1

CDR3 protein: CATSLAKTAAGEKLFF
CDR3 DNA: TGTGCCACCAGCCTCGCGAAGACTGCAGCAGGGGAAAAACTGTTTTTT
V gene: TRBV15
D gene: NA
clone size: many
J gene: TRBJ1-4

CDR3 protein: CSARDPGRKETQYF
CDR3 DNA: TGCAGTGCTAGAGATCCGGGGCGGAAAGAGACCCAGTACTTC
V gene: TRBV20-1
D gene: NA
clone size: NA
J gene: TRBJ2-5

CDR3 protein: CASSVSATVKNIQYF
CDR3 DNA: TGTGCCAGCAGCGTATCGGCGACAGTCAAAAACATTCAGTACTTC
V gene: TRBV9
D gene: NA
clone size: NA
J gene: TRBJ2-4

CDR3 protein: CASSLWTAGYTF
CDR3 DNA: TGTGCCAGCAGCTTATGGACGGCTGGCTACACCTTC
V gene: TRBV7-2
D gene: NA
clone size: NA
J gene: TRBJ1-2

CDR3 protein: CASSEASSGMGNQPQHF
CDR3 DNA: TGTGCCAGCAGTGAAGCCAGTTCGGGTATGGGCAATCAGCCCCAGCATTTT
V gene: TRBV2
D gene: NA
clone size: many
J gene: TRBJ1-5

CDR3 protein: CSGATKNTEAFF
CDR3 DNA: TGCAGCGGGGCAACGAAGAACACTGAAGCTTTCTTT
V gene: TRBV29-1
D gene: NA
clone size: many
J gene: TRBJ1-1

CDR3 protein: CASSRGYSNYDEKLFF
CDR3 DNA: TGCGCCAGCAGCCGGGGGTACTCCAACTATGATGAAAAACTGTTTTTT
V gene: TRBV5-1
D gene: NA
clone size: NA
J gene: TRBJ1-4

CDR3 protein: CSVKIRNTWGEQYF
CDR3 DNA: TGCAGTGTAAAGATCCGGAACACCTGGGGCGAGCAGTACTTC
V gene: TRBV20-1
D gene: NA
clone size: NA
J gene: TRBJ2-7

CDR3 protein: CASSLVRGDEQYF
CDR3 DNA: TGCGCCAGCAGCTTGGTTCGGGGGGACGAGCAGTACTTC
V gene: TRBV5-1
D gene: TRBD2
clone size: few
J gene: TRBJ2-7

CDR3 protein: CASSYRGQTNYGYTF
CDR3 DNA: TGTGCCAGCAGCTATAGAGGACAGACTAACTATGGCTACACCTTC
V gene: TRBV12-3/TRBV12-4
D gene: NA
clone size: NA
J gene: TRBJ1-2

CDR3 protein: CASSLGVSQPQHF
CDR3 DNA: TGTGCCAGCAGTTTGGGGGTAAGTCAGCCCCAGCATTTT
V gene: TRBV12-3/TRBV12-4
D gene: NA
clone size: many
J gene: TRBJ1-5

CDR3 protein: CASSHGGTGANVLTF
CDR3 DNA: TGCGCCAGCAGCCACGGGGGGACTGGGGCCAACGTCCTGACTTTC
V gene: TRBV5-1
D gene: TRBD2
clone size: NA
J gene: TRBJ2-6

CDR3 protein: CASKPGGPYEQYF
CDR3 DNA: TGTGCCAGCAAGCCAGGGGGTCCCTACGAGCAGTACTTC
V gene: TRBV25-1
D gene: TRBD1
clone size: NA
J gene: TRBJ2-7

CDR3 protein: CASRVRGTPGNTIYF
CDR3 DNA: TGTGCCAGCAGGGTTCGAGGGACCCCTGGAAACACCATATATTTT
V gene: TRBV6-2/TRBV6-3
D gene: NA
clone size: NA
J gene: TRBJ1-3

CDR3 protein: CASSLAPGQYEQYF
CDR3 DNA: TGTGCCAGCAGCTTAGCACCTGGGCAATACGAGCAGTACTTC
V gene: TRBV7-2
D gene: NA
clone size: many
J gene: TRBJ2-7

CDR3 protein: CSVEEAGGRNYNEQFF
CDR3 DNA: TGCAGCGTTGAAGAGGCGGGGGGCCGAAACTACAATGAGCAGTTCTTC
V gene: TRBV29-1
D gene: TRBD2
clone size: few
J gene: TRBJ2-1

CDR3 protein: CASRATGGAGYTF
CDR3 DNA: TGTGCCAGCAGAGCAACAGGGGGCGCCGGTTACACCTTC
V gene: TRBV2
D gene: TRBD1
clone size: NA
J gene: TRBJ1-2